These T cell receptor beta chains were read from a single sample in a study of CD8 T cells in Susac syndrome. In TCRdb, the immunoSEQ multiplex PCR reads were re-called with MiXCR into one record per CDR3 protein. The sample lists approximately 57,000 distinct CDR3 sequences, 95% occurring once. The specimen sequenced was CD8+ T cells from PBMCs. The receptors shown here come from a human donor with Susac syndrome. CDR3s include the opening cysteine and the closing phenylalanine or tryptophan. The order of the fields is clone size, J gene, D gene, V gene, CDR3 protein, CDR3 DNA. D genes are given only for firm matches. Rows give clone size only sometimes, using once, few, many, or a class for an expanded clone.

>once|TRBJ1-1|-|TRBV29-1
CSVALNSQGSEAFF
TGCAGCGTTGCCCTAAATTCACAGGGTTCTGAAGCTTTCTTT
>once|TRBJ1-5|TRBD1|TRBV27
CASSLTGGELGNQPQHF
TGTGCCAGCAGTTTAACAGGGGGCGAATTGGGCAATCAGCCCCAGCATTTT
>-|TRBJ2-7|-|TRBV29-1
CSVAWGFSYEQYF
TGCAGCGTTGCGTGGGGGTTCTCCTACGAGCAGTACTTC
>-|TRBJ1-6|-|TRBV19
CASKTGRNSPLHF
TGTGCCAGTAAAACCGGACGGAATTCACCCCTCCACTTT
>-|TRBJ1-2|-|TRBV15
CATSRTWDRADQDGYTF
TGTGCCACCAGCAGAACCTGGGACCGCGCGGACCAGGATGGCTACACCTTC
>-|TRBJ1-2|-|TRBV12-3/TRBV12-4
CASTWTDYYGYTF
TGTGCCAGCACTTGGACGGACTACTATGGCTACACCTTC
>-|TRBJ1-6|-|TRBV6-5
CASSYMGAPLHF
TGTGCCAGCAGTTACATGGGGGCACCCCTCCACTTT
>few|TRBJ2-1|-|TRBV4-3
CASSQDGNSYNEQFF
TGCGCCAGCAGCCAAGACGGCAACTCTTACAATGAGCAGTTCTTC
>-|TRBJ2-7|-|TRBV6-5
CASSYSWGYEQYF
TGTGCCAGCAGTTACTCCTGGGGCTACGAGCAGTACTTC
>-|TRBJ2-3|-|TRBV12-3/TRBV12-4
CASSPLQVVTDTQYF
TGTGCCAGCAGTCCCCTTCAGGTGGTGACAGATACGCAGTATTTT
>-|TRBJ2-1|TRBD2|TRBV20-1
CSARDPGTSYNEQFF
TGCAGTGCTAGAGATCCCGGGACTAGCTACAATGAGCAGTTCTTC
>-|TRBJ1-6|TRBD1|TRBV20-1
CSAALTGTGALRNSPLHF
TGCAGTGCTGCACTGACCGGGACAGGGGCTCTGCGTAATTCACCCCTCCACTTT
>-|TRBJ2-4|-|TRBV5-6
CASSEDQDVKNIQYF
TGTGCCAGCAGCGAGGACCAGGACGTTAAAAACATTCAGTACTTC
>-|TRBJ1-5|TRBD1|TRBV29-1
CSGGTGFSNQPQHF
TGCAGCGGCGGGACAGGGTTTAGCAATCAGCCCCAGCATTTT
>-|TRBJ2-3|-|TRBV28
CAGGADTDTQYF
TGTGCCGGGGGGGCTGACACAGATACGCAGTATTTT
>-|TRBJ2-7|-|TRBV19
CASSIGGEQYF
TGTGCCAGTAGTATAGGCGGAGAGCAGTACTTC
>-|TRBJ1-5|-|TRBV11-2
CASSLGDKQGEPQHF
TGTGCCAGCAGCTTAGGGGATAAACAGGGAGAGCCCCAGCATTTT
>-|TRBJ2-1|-|TRBV15
CATSMGLIEQFF
TGTGCCACCAGCATGGGCCTGATTGAGCAGTTCTTC
>-|TRBJ1-6|-|TRBV28
CASSARGSSYNSPLHF
TGTGCCAGCTCAGCCCGGGGGAGTTCATATAATTCACCCCTCCACTTT
>-|TRBJ1-2|TRBD1|TRBV27
CASARTGGIYGYTF
TGTGCCAGCGCAAGAACAGGGGGGATCTATGGCTACACCTTC
>once|TRBJ2-1|TRBD1|TRBV3-1
CASSPLAGTGVGNEQFF
TGTGCCAGCAGCCCTCTGGCAGGGACAGGGGTGGGCAATGAGCAGTTCTTC
>-|TRBJ2-5|TRBD2|TRBV2
CASRGRDPRHSPDF
TGTGCCAGCAGGGGGAGGGACCCTCGCCACTCCCCTGACTTC
>-|TRBJ2-2|-|TRBV29-1
CSVEGTTIRENTGELFF
TGCAGCGTTGAAGGAACGACAATCAGGGAAAACACCGGGGAGCTGTTTTTT
>-|TRBJ2-5|TRBD1|TRBV29-1
CSVGTGGYKGETQYF
TGCAGCGTTGGAACAGGGGGCTACAAAGGAGAGACCCAGTACTTC
>-|TRBJ2-1|TRBD2|TRBV9
CASSSTGTSGGLEFF
TGTGCCAGCAGCTCTACCGGGACTAGCGGGGGGCTGGAGTTCTTC
>-|TRBJ2-6|-|TRBV20-1
CSAREESSGANVLTF
TGCAGTGCTAGAGAGGAGAGCTCTGGGGCCAACGTCCTGACTTTC
>-|TRBJ2-1|-|TRBV5-1
CASSLEGGSYNEQFF
TGCGCCAGCAGCTTGGAGGGGGGCTCCTACAATGAGCAGTTCTTC
>-|TRBJ2-7|TRBD2|TRBV5-1
CASSPGSGSSYEQYF
TGCGCCAGCAGCCCCGGAAGCGGGAGCTCCTACGAGCAGTACTTC
>-|TRBJ2-5|TRBD1|TRBV5-4
CASSLRTGVGETQYF
TGTGCCAGCAGCTTGCGGACAGGGGTTGGCGAGACCCAGTACTTC
>-|TRBJ2-5|TRBD2|TRBV27
CASSLLAGGRRGETQYF
TGTGCCAGCAGTTTACTAGCGGGGGGTCGAAGGGGGGAGACCCAGTACTTC
>-|TRBJ1-2|-|TRBV4-1
CASSQEAAGLHYGYTF
TGCGCCAGCAGCCAAGAAGCCGCTGGCCTTCACTATGGCTACACCTTC
>-|TRBJ2-7|TRBD2|TRBV3-1
CASSPGTSLYRYF
TGTGCCAGCAGCCCGGGGACTAGTTTATATAGGTACTTC
>-|TRBJ2-5|TRBD2|TRBV4-3
CASSTGGAFAETQYF
TGCGCCAGCAGCACGGGGGGGGCCTTCGCGGAGACCCAGTACTTC
>-|TRBJ1-5|TRBD1|TRBV28
CASSLGQRTKNQPQHF
TGTGCCAGCAGTTTGGGACAGCGGACCAAAAATCAGCCCCAGCATTTT
>-|TRBJ2-5|-|TRBV7-6
CASSRGLGIVTQYF
TGTGCCAGCAGCCGCGGATTGGGAATCGTGACCCAGTACTTC
>-|TRBJ2-1|TRBD1|TRBV12-5
CASGYWTGNNEQFF
TGTGCTAGTGGTTATTGGACAGGTAACAATGAGCAGTTCTTC
>-|TRBJ2-1|-|TRBV3-1
CASSQGGSSYNEQFF
TGTGCCAGCAGCCAAGGGGGTAGCTCCTACAATGAGCAGTTCTTC
>-|TRBJ2-2|TRBD2|TRBV12-3/TRBV12-4
CASSFGGGTTGELFF
TGTGCCAGCAGTTTTGGGGGGGGAACTACCGGGGAGCTGTTTTTT
>-|TRBJ2-2|-|TRBV15
CATSRVPRDNTGELFF
TGTGCCACCAGCAGAGTCCCCAGAGATAACACCGGGGAGCTGTTTTTT
>-|TRBJ2-7|-|TRBV15
CATSREGYYEQYF
TGTGCCACCAGCAGGGAGGGATACTACGAGCAGTACTTC
>-|TRBJ2-7|TRBD2|TRBV7-9
CASSSYTSGGPYEQYF
TGTGCCAGCAGCTCCTATACTAGCGGGGGGCCCTACGAGCAGTACTTC
>-|TRBJ1-1|-|TRBV4-3
CASSQEYSPTKNTEAFF
TGCGCCAGCAGCCAGGAATACAGCCCGACCAAAAACACTGAAGCTTTCTTT
>-|TRBJ2-7|TRBD1|TRBV20-1
CSPGQGDEQYF
TGCAGTCCGGGACAGGGTGACGAGCAGTACTTC
>-|TRBJ2-2|TRBD1|TRBV9
CASSVTDRGRGELFF
TGTGCCAGCAGCGTGACGGACAGGGGGCGCGGGGAGCTGTTTTTT
>once|TRBJ1-5|TRBD1|TRBV20-1
CSAGGGTGNQPQHF
TGCAGTGCTGGGGGAGGGACAGGGAATCAGCCCCAGCATTTT
>once|TRBJ2-5|-|TRBV20-1
CSAKTSAGATQYF
TGCAGTGCGAAGACTAGTGCCGGGGCGACCCAGTACTTC
>-|TRBJ2-3|TRBD1|TRBV7-3
CASSLNRGDTQYF
TGTGCCAGCAGCCTTAACAGGGGAGATACGCAGTATTTT
>-|TRBJ1-6|TRBD1|TRBV5-6
CASSVDRVVPPLHF
TGTGCCAGCAGCGTGGACAGGGTGGTGCCACCCCTCCACTTT
>-|TRBJ2-1|TRBD2|TRBV2
CASMGTSGGESSYNEQFF
TGTGCCTCGATGGGGACTAGCGGGGGTGAGAGCTCCTACAATGAGCAGTTCTTC
>-|TRBJ1-2|TRBD1|TRBV9
CASSWTGGNYGYTF
TGTGCCAGCAGCTGGACAGGGGGGAACTATGGCTACACCTTC
>-|TRBJ2-7|TRBD1|TRBV7-9
CASSAWDRGYEQYF
TGTGCCAGCAGCGCCTGGGACAGGGGCTACGAGCAGTACTTC
>-|TRBJ2-2|-|TRBV14
CASSQRTGELFF
TGTGCCAGCAGCCAACGGACCGGGGAGCTGTTTTTT
>-|TRBJ1-1|-|TRBV7-3
CASSPFFGTEAFF
TGTGCCAGCAGCCCCTTCTTCGGTACTGAAGCTTTCTTT
>-|TRBJ1-6|-|TRBV12-5
CASGLLLEWGENSPLHF
TGTGCTAGTGGTTTGCTCCTGGAATGGGGGGAAAATTCACCCCTCCACTTT
>-|TRBJ2-3|-|TRBV29-1
CSVEGRKGGTDTQYF
TGCAGCGTTGAAGGGAGGAAGGGGGGCACAGATACGCAGTATTTT
>-|TRBJ2-7|-|TRBV5-6
CASSSRTLLDYEQYF
TGTGCCAGCAGCTCTAGGACCTTGTTGGACTACGAGCAGTACTTC
>-|TRBJ2-7|-|TRBV6-5
CASMGGSYEQYF
TGTGCCAGCATGGGCGGATCCTACGAGCAGTACTTC
>-|TRBJ1-6|TRBD1|TRBV28
CASSSDRGSSPLHF
TGTGCCAGCAGCTCAGACAGGGGTAGTTCACCCCTCCACTTT
>-|TRBJ1-4|-|TRBV6-5
CASSYSLLGNEKLFF
TGTGCCAGCAGTTACTCATTACTTGGTAATGAAAAACTGTTTTTT
>-|TRBJ2-7|-|TRBV10-3
CAINPGGDYEQYF
TGTGCCATCAATCCAGGGGGGGACTACGAGCAGTACTTC